A selection of T cell receptor beta chains follows, all from one sample in a study of CD8 T cell repertoires and HIV-1 epitope variants. Libraries were prepared by immunoSEQ multiplex PCR; TCRdb keeps only in-frame clonotypes and omits some of them. The sample consists of some 4,100 clones, approximately 70% of them appearing once. Their antigens are not known. Sequencing was performed on cultured CD8+ T cells derived from PBMCs. The receptor source for this set is a male donor with HIV. The CDR3 runs from the conserved cysteine through the conserved F or W. A D gene is named only where the DNA matches it firmly. For some rows the clone size is stated as once, few or many, or as a class when expanded; others skip it.

cdr3_nt cdr3_aa v_call d_call clone_size j_call
TGTGCCTGGAGTGGCACGGGCACCGGGGAGCTGTTTTTT CAWSGTGTGELFF TRBV30 - - TRBJ2-2
TGCGCCTCCCGCGGCGGGTACGAGCAGTACTTC CASRGGYEQYF TRBV5-1 - - TRBJ2-7
TGTGCCAGCAGCTTAACGGTCGCCAAGGGTCAGCCCCAGCATTTT CASSLTVAKGQPQHF TRBV7-2 - - TRBJ1-5
TGTGCCATTTCGCTTATGGGGGAAAAACTGTTTTTT CAISLMGEKLFF TRBV10-3 - - TRBJ1-4
TGTGCCAGCAGCTTACGAGCGGGCGAGCAGTACTTC CASSLRAGEQYF TRBV7-3 - - TRBJ2-7
TGTGCCAGCAGCGTAACAACAGGGCTCGGCTCACCCCTCCACTTT CASSVTTGLGSPLHF TRBV7-9 - - TRBJ1-6
TGTGCCAGCAGCTATGGACAGAGCAATCAGCCCCAGCATTTT CASSYGQSNQPQHF TRBV5-4 - - TRBJ1-5
TGTGCCATCAAACACTTGGGCACCGGGGAGCTGTTTTTT CAIKHLGTGELFF TRBV27 - - TRBJ2-2
TGCGCCAGCAGCCCCCAATCCGTAACCTCCACCTACGAGCAGTACTTC CASSPQSVTSTYEQYF TRBV4-1 - - TRBJ2-7
TGTGCCTGGAGTGTACCGGCTGGCAATCAGCCCCAGCATTTT CAWSVPAGNQPQHF TRBV30 - - TRBJ1-5
TGTGCCAGCAGCTTAGACGCAACAGGGTACACTGAAGCTTTCTTT CASSLDATGYTEAFF TRBV7-2 - - TRBJ1-1
TGTGCCAGCAGCAGCGACAGGAGTTACGAGCAGTACTTC CASSSDRSYEQYF TRBV5-6 - - TRBJ2-7
TGTGCCAGCAGCCAAGAGTGGCAGGGCTACACCTTC CASSQEWQGYTF TRBV14 - few TRBJ1-2
TGCGCCAGCAGCCAGGGGGCGGGCACAGATACGCAGTATTTT CASSQGAGTDTQYF TRBV4-1 - - TRBJ2-3
TGTGCCAGCAGCACGGGACAGGCTATCTACGAGCAGTACTTC CASSTGQAIYEQYF TRBV5-6 TRBD1 once TRBJ2-7
TGCGCCAGCAGTGAGGGGTCACCCCTCCACTTT CASSEGSPLHF TRBV10-2 - - TRBJ1-6
TGTGCCAGCAGCTTATTTCAGGGATACTATGGCTACACCTTC CASSLFQGYYGYTF TRBV7-9 - - TRBJ1-2
TGTGCCAGCAGCCTCCTATCAGGCGAGCAGTACTTC CASSLLSGEQYF TRBV5-6 - - TRBJ2-7
TGTGCCAGTAGTATTGGCGGGGCAGCCCTTGAAGCTTTCTTT CASSIGGAALEAFF TRBV19 - medium-sized TRBJ1-1
TGTGCCAGCAGCGACGCTCGGGACATCTACACCGGGGAGCTGTTTTTT CASSDARDIYTGELFF TRBV14 - - TRBJ2-2
TGTGCCAGCAGCTTAGCGGGACAGGGCTCCTACAATGAGCAGTTCTTC CASSLAGQGSYNEQFF TRBV7-9 TRBD1 - TRBJ2-1
TGTGCCAGCAGTGAGGGGGGGACATTGAATGAGCAGTTCTTC CASSEGGTLNEQFF TRBV2 - large TRBJ2-1
TGTGCCAGCAGTCCCCCGGGTGCGCTGAACGAGCAGTACTTC CASSPPGALNEQYF TRBV27 - - TRBJ2-7
TGCGCCAGCAACCCCTCGGGGTTCCGGGACGAGCAGTACTTC CASNPSGFRDEQYF TRBV5-1 - - TRBJ2-7
TGTGCCAGCAGCTTAGACGGTGCCAGTGAGCAGTTCTTC CASSLDGASEQFF TRBV7-1 - - TRBJ2-1
TGTGCCATCAGTGATGGGGACAGGTACGAGCAGTACTTC CAISDGDRYEQYF TRBV10-3 TRBD1 few TRBJ2-7
TGTGCCAGCAGTGCGACAGGGGGCTTTGGCGGCTACACCTTC CASSATGGFGGYTF TRBV27 TRBD1 - TRBJ1-2
TGTGCCAGCAGCCTCCATCCGACAGATTATGACTATGGCTACACCTTC CASSLHPTDYDYGYTF TRBV28 - - TRBJ1-2
TGCGCCAGCAGCCAAGAGATACCCGGGACAGGAAACCCAGATACGCAGTATTTT CASSQEIPGTGNPDTQYF TRBV4-3 TRBD1 few TRBJ2-3
TGCAGCGTTAGTAAGGGTGGCACAGATACGCAGTATTTT CSVSKGGTDTQYF TRBV29-1 - - TRBJ2-3
TGCGCCAGCAGCGAAGAATGGGGATTAAATCAGCCCCAGCATTTT CASSEEWGLNQPQHF TRBV4-1 - - TRBJ1-5
TGTGCCAGCAGCCCCTCTAACTATGGCTACACCTTC CASSPSNYGYTF TRBV11-2 - - TRBJ1-2
TGTGCCAGCAGCTTACGAGCGGGCGAGCAGTACTTC CASSLRAGEQYF TRBV7-6 - - TRBJ2-7
TGTGCCAGCAGCTCGGGCCTCGGCGGGGCAGATACGCAGTATTTT CASSSGLGGADTQYF TRBV7-2 - - TRBJ2-3
TGTGCCAGCAGGTCGGGGGGAGTCACTGAAGCTTTCTTT CASRSGGVTEAFF TRBV6-1 - - TRBJ1-1
TGTGCCAGCAGCCAAGAAAGGTGGGGAAACACCATATATTTT CASSQERWGNTIYF TRBV4-2 - - TRBJ1-3
TGTGCCAGCACCCGGGACGCCCTGGTAGATACGCAGTATTTT CASTRDALVDTQYF TRBV27 - - TRBJ2-3
TGTGCCAGCAGCCCCGCGGACGCCAGGCCACTCTATGGCTACACCTTC CASSPADARPLYGYTF TRBV9 - medium-sized TRBJ1-2
TGTGCCAGCAGCTTACGAGCGGGCGAGCAGTACTTC CASSLRAGEQYF TRBV4-2 - - TRBJ2-7
TGTGCCAGCAGCCGACAGGGGATCTCCTACGAGCAGTACTTC CASSRQGISYEQYF TRBV5-4 TRBD1 - TRBJ2-7
TGTGCCAGCAGTCCTACGACTAGCGGCTACTCCTACAATGAGCAGTTCTTC CASSPTTSGYSYNEQFF TRBV27 TRBD2 few TRBJ2-1
TGTGCCAGCAGTTCAGGGCTGTCGGATTACGAGCAGTACTTC CASSSGLSDYEQYF TRBV28 - - TRBJ2-7
TGTGCCAGCAGCCCAATCGAGGGGGCGAATAATGGCTACACCTTC CASSPIEGANNGYTF TRBV7-9 TRBD1 - TRBJ1-2
TGTGCCAGCAGTGATCCGGACAGCGCTTGGGGGACCCAGTACTTC CASSDPDSAWGTQYF TRBV2 - - TRBJ2-5
TGTGCCAGCAGCTTACGGCGGCCTCGCGGGGGATCCACCGGGGAGCTGTTTTTT CASSLRRPRGGSTGELFF TRBV13 TRBD2 - TRBJ2-2
TGTGCCAGCAGCTTAGGTAACAGAGAGCGGGAAAAACTGTTTTTT CASSLGNREREKLFF TRBV11-3 - - TRBJ1-4
TGTGCCAGTGAGCCTAGCGGGAGAACCGGGGAGCTGTTTTTT CASEPSGRTGELFF TRBV27 TRBD2 few TRBJ2-2
TGTGCCAGCAGCCTGGGACAGGGAGGTTACGAGCAGTACTTC CASSLGQGGYEQYF TRBV7-8 TRBD1 - TRBJ2-7
TGTGCCACCGGAGGCGCTAGCGGTTACGAGCAGTACTTC CATGGASGYEQYF TRBV25-1 TRBD2 - TRBJ2-7
TGTGCCAGCAGCGTAGATTCGACAGGGGGAGGTCAGCCCCAGCATTTT CASSVDSTGGGQPQHF TRBV9 TRBD1 - TRBJ1-5
TGTGCCAGTTCCGACGGAGCCTGGGGCACTGAAGCTTTCTTT CASSDGAWGTEAFF TRBV19 - - TRBJ1-1
TGCGCCAGCAGCTTGGCCTGGGAGGGCGAGCAGTACTTC CASSLAWEGEQYF TRBV5-1 TRBD2 - TRBJ2-7
TGCGCCAGCAGCTCCTTGACAGGATTCCAAGAGACCCAGTACTTC CASSSLTGFQETQYF TRBV5-1 - - TRBJ2-5
TGTGCCAGCAGCTTACTGGACGGATCCTACGAGCAGTACTTC CASSLLDGSYEQYF TRBV7-6 - few TRBJ2-7
TGCGCCAGCAGCTCCGGGACAGGGCCTGAAAAACTGTTTTTT CASSSGTGPEKLFF TRBV5-1 TRBD1 - TRBJ1-4